This T cell receptor (beta chain) originates from a study of CD8 T cells in ankylosing spondylitis. TCRdb reprocessed the 5' RACE reads via MiXCR and lists one record per CDR3 protein. This sample has about 250,000 distinct CDR3 sequences, with under 35% found just once. The CDR3 sequence is 12 residues long. CDR1 DFQATT and CDR2 SNEGSKA come from the germline V gene (reference sequence). Trimming left V 6 bases short and J 5 bases short, with 13 bases between. The sample holds a few counts of this clonotype. Sequencing was done on a sample of blood, either unsorted or a sorted T cell fraction (not recorded which). The TCR was taken from a male donor with ankylosing spondylitis or in good health (not recorded which). V gene TRBV20-1 combines with J gene TRBJ1-1; D is undetermined. The CDR3, as DNA: TGCAGTGCGCAACGAGAAGGGACTGAAGCTTTCTTT. The encoded protein is CSAQREGTEAFF.